The T cell receptor (beta chain) described here comes from a study of CD8 T cells in ankylosing spondylitis. Quantitative barcoded 5'-RACE was used to prepare TCR beta libraries. TCRdb passed the 5' RACE reads through MiXCR, listing each CDR3 protein once. The data hold fewer than 550,000 distinct CDR3 sequences, with about 5.7% observed a single time. The germline gives CDR1 MNHEY, CDR2 SVGEGT. This CDR3 region has 15 residues. The germline V and J ends were trimmed by 6 bases and 0 bases, with 11 bases remaining between them. As for this clonotype: Its specificity is unknown.

Findings and limits, study-wide: Within matched ankylosing spondylitis synovial fluid, disease-linked clones were reportedly significantly enriched. There were earlier reports of some motif variants in reactive arthritis synovial fluid and blood. Peripheral blood held disease-linked clones only at relatively low frequency, and these were CD8+. Made up of fewer than ten highly homologous variants, a TCR beta motif appeared characteristic of ankylosing spondylitis blood.

The V and J genes are TRBV6-2 or TRBV6-3 and TRBJ2-2, with D perhaps matching TRBD1 (5 bases). This sequence originates from a male donor with ankylosing spondylitis. Sequencing used blood, either unsorted or a sorted T cell fraction (not recorded which). CDR3 protein: CASRGHRPNTGELFF. In nucleotides, the CDR3 is TGTGCCAGCAGAGGACATCGGCCGAACACCGGGGAGCTGTTTTTT.